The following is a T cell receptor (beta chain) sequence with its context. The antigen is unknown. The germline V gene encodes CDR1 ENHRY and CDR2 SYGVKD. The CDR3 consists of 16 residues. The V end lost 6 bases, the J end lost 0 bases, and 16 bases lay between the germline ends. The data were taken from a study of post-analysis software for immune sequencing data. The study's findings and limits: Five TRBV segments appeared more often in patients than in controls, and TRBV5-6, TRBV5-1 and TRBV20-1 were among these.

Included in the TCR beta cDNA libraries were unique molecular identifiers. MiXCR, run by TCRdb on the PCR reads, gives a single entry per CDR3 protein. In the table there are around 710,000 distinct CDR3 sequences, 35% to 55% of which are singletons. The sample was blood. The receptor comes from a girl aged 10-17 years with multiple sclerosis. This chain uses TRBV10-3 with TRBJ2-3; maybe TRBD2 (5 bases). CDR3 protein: CAIRHPIGVSTDTQYF. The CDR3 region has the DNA TGTGCCATCAGACACCCGATCGGGGTGAGCACAGATACGCAGTATTTT.